One sample yielded the 24 T cell receptor beta chains listed below, sequenced in a study of CD8 T cells in Susac syndrome. RNA was extracted with the RNeasy kit, and a quantity of about 0.45 to 1 ug was reverse transcribed using random hexamers. TCRdb re-called the immunoSEQ multiplex PCR reads through MiXCR, storing one row per CDR3 protein. The top ten hold more than 0.5% of the sample, which has roughly 100,000 distinct CDR3 sequences, roughly 95% seen once. The sequenced sample was CD8+ T cells from PBMCs. Receptor source: a human donor with Susac syndrome.

The chain links TRBV18 to TRBJ2-7, with no clear D. V lost 2 bases to trimming and J lost 6 bases, with 8 bases between them. The germline gives CDR1 KGHSH, CDR2 LQKENI. This CDR3 is built from 12 residues. The CDR3 DNA is TGTGCCAGCTCACCATCGGGTCGCGAGCAGTACTTC. Residues: CASSPSGREQYF.

The chain joins TRBV7-2 to TRBJ1-1; D may be TRBD1 (5 bases). Trimming left V 2 bases short and J 5 bases short, with 12 bases between. The CDR3 consists of 14 residues. CDR1 is SGHTA, CDR2 FQGNSA, per germline. CDR3: CASSLFEGRTEAFF. Written as DNA, the CDR3 is TGTGCCAGCAGCTTATTCGAGGGGAGAACTGAAGCTTTCTTT.

The chain combines TRBV20-1 with TRBJ1-1; D is undetermined. V gave up 5 bases and J gave up 0 bases, with 13 bases separating them. This CDR3 contains 14 residues. The V gene's germline CDR1 is DFQATT and CDR2 SNEGSKA (reference sequence). The CDR3 DNA reads as TGCAGTGCTCGCCCGAGGAGGTTGAACACTGAAGCTTTCTTT. It specifies CSARPRRLNTEAFF.

The rearrangement joins TRBV24-1 to TRBJ1-5; 8 nucleotides agree with TRBD1. Per germline, CDR1 KGHDR and CDR2 SFDVKD. V lost 4 bases, J lost 1 base, and 5 bases stayed unmatched. CDR3 length equals 16 residues. In DNA form, the CDR3 reads TGTGCCACCAGTGACCCGGACAGGGAGAGCAATCAGCCCCAGCATTTT. The encoded protein is CATSDPDRESNQPQHF.

The CDR3 is CASSSSPGLSGYTF. The DNA for the CDR3 is TGTGCCAGCAGCTCCAGCCCGGGGCTCTCTGGCTACACCTTC. This sequence joins TRBV7-3 and TRBJ1-2, with D possibly being TRBD1 (5 bases). CDR3 length: 14 amino acids. V lost 4 bases to trimming and J lost 7 bases, with 16 bases between them. Germline CDR1 and CDR2: SGHTA and FQGTGA.

The V gene is TRBV3-1, the J gene TRBJ1-6; D gene uncertain. The V gene's germline CDR1 is LGHDT and CDR2 YNNKEL (reference sequence). The CDR3 length is 12 residues. Trimming left V 0 bases short and J 10 bases short, with 4 bases between. The CDR3 protein is CASSQDESPLHF. The CDR3 nucleotides are TGTGCCAGCAGCCAAGATGAGTCACCCCTCCACTTT.

This clonotype was observed a few times. The chain has TRBV6-5 and TRBJ1-2; D is ambiguous. The length of the CDR3 is 13 residues. The germline V and J ends were trimmed by 3 bases and 3 bases, with 8 bases remaining between them. CDR1 is MNHEY and CDR2 is SVGAGI in the germline V gene. CDR3 residues: CASSYSSDYGYTF. CDR3 nucleotide sequence: TGTGCCAGCAGTTATTCGTCGGACTATGGCTACACCTTC.

The chain has TRBV24-1 and TRBJ1-2; no clear D. The V end was cut by 3 bases, the J end by 9 bases, with 10 bases between. The CDR3 contains 12 residues. Germline V gene data show CDR1 as KGHDR and CDR2 as SFDVKD. The CDR3 DNA follows: TGTGCCACCAGTGATGGGGTGCGTAGCTACACCTTC. Translation gives CATSDGVRSYTF.

CDR3: CASSSTRQRTHYGYTF. The CDR3 nucleotides are TGTGCCAGCAGCTCCACTCGACAGCGAACGCACTATGGCTACACCTTC. The V gene is TRBV11-2, the J gene TRBJ1-2, with D perhaps matching TRBD1 (5 bases). V was trimmed by 4 bases and J by 3 bases, leaving 18 bases between them. This CDR3 is 16 amino acids long. Per the germline V gene, CDR1 is SGHAT and CDR2 is FQNNGV. The full variable domain, with the rest looked up from reference TRBV11-2 and TRBJ1-2, is EAGVAQSPRYKIIEKRQSVAFWCNPISGHATLYWYQQILGQGPKLLIQFQNNGVVDDSQLPKDRFSAERLKGVDSTLKIQPAKLEDSAVYLCASSSTRQRTHYGYTFGSGTRLTVV.

J is TRBJ1-5 and V is TRBV28, with D possibly TRBD1 on 5 matching bases. Germline V gives CDR1 MDHEN, CDR2 SYDVKM. Deletions cut 5 bases from V and 2 bases from J, with 13 bases between. This CDR3 region has 15 residues. The CDR3 protein is CASSVRGEGNQPQHF. The CDR3 nucleotides are TGTGCCAGCAGTGTACGGGGGGAAGGCAATCAGCCCCAGCATTTT.

This clonotype was counted only a few times. CDR3 region: CASSLGGLAAYEQYF. In nucleotides, the CDR3 is TGTGCCAGCAGCTTAGGAGGGCTAGCGGCCTACGAGCAGTACTTC. The chain uses TRBV7-2 and TRBJ2-7, with TRBD2 matching over 7 bases. The length of the CDR3 is 15 residues. With V trimmed by 1 base and J by 2 bases, 5 bases remained unmatched. CDR1 and CDR2 from the germline V gene are SGHTA and FQGNSA.

This clonotype was detected once. In DNA form, the CDR3 reads TGTGCCAGCAGCCAAGGACAGGGAGGTGAAAAACTGTTTTTT. Its protein product is CASSQGQGGEKLFF. The chain has TRBV9 and TRBJ1-4, with 8 nucleotides matching TRBD1. The trim removed 4 bases at V and 7 bases at J, leaving 6 bases unmatched. Germline CDR1 reads SGDLS; CDR2 reads YYNGEE. This CDR3 spans 14 amino acids.

The chain couples TRBV28 to TRBJ1-1; a possible D gene is TRBD1 (5 bases). The length of the CDR3 is 13 residues. Germline V CDR1 and CDR2: MDHEN, SYDVKM. The V end lost 4 bases, the J end lost 3 bases, and 9 bases lay between the germline ends. CDR3: CASSSGSDTEAFF. In nucleotides, the CDR3 is TGTGCCAGCAGTTCAGGGTCGGACACTGAAGCTTTCTTT.

The chain recombines TRBV24-1 with TRBJ2-4, with a weak D call TRBD2 (6 bases). The CDR3 is made up of 14 amino acids. Between the trimmed V and J ends, which lost 4 bases and 7 bases, there was a span of 13 bases. Germline V CDR1 and CDR2: KGHDR, SFDVKD. CDR3 bases: TGTGCCACCAGTGACGGAGGGACGACGAACATTCAGTACTTC. Residues: CATSDGGTTNIQYF.

The chain couples TRBV12-3 or TRBV12-4 to TRBJ2-5; D possibly corresponds to TRBD2 (5 bases). Trimming left V 2 bases short and J 5 bases short, with 6 bases between. The CDR3 is 12 amino acids. This CDR3 is CASSLPGETQYF. In nucleotides, the CDR3 is TGTGCCAGCAGTTTACCGGGGGAGACCCAGTACTTC.

The chain carries TRBV7-2 and TRBJ2-1, with D possibly TRBD2 on 6 matching bases. The germline CDR1 and CDR2 sequences are SGHTA and FQGNSA. Deletions cut 5 bases from V and 2 bases from J, with 19 bases between. The CDR3 has 17 amino acids. Written as DNA, the CDR3 is TGTGCCAGCAGCCGAGGGACTGGAGTTACCCCCTACAATGAGCAGTTCTTC. The encoded protein is CASSRGTGVTPYNEQFF.

The chain uses TRBV14 and TRBJ2-7, with D perhaps TRBD2 (6 bases). This CDR3 is 18 amino acids long. Germline loops: CDR1 SGHDN, CDR2 FVKESK. V dropped 4 bases and J dropped 3 bases, with 25 bases sitting between them. CDR3 sequence reads: CASSRALGGLFSGYEQYF. The CDR3 DNA reads TGTGCCAGCAGCCGAGCCCTGGGAGGTTTATTTTCTGGCTACGAGCAGTACTTC.

The chain has TRBV5-1 and TRBJ2-5; D gene unclear. The germline V and J ends were trimmed by 3 bases and 1 base, with 4 bases remaining between them. Germline CDR1 reads SGHRS; CDR2 reads YFSETQ. The CDR3 totals 12 residues. CDR3 in DNA: TGCGCCAGCAGCTGGGGCCAAGAGACCCAGTACTTC. Translation gives CASSWGQETQYF.

For the CDR3, the DNA is TGCAGTGCTAGAGATGCGGGAGACTCCACAGATACGCAGTATTTT. It is translated as CSARDAGDSTDTQYF. The J gene is TRBJ2-3, the V gene TRBV20-1; TRBD2 aligns across 7 bases. V lost 0 bases to trimming and J lost 2 bases; unmatched junction nucleotides: 5. Germline CDR1 is DFQATT and CDR2 is SNEGSKA (reference sequence). The CDR3 length is 15 residues.

Worth noting for this clonotype: At one end, the junction sequence differs from germline, possibly due to a read error. The chain couples TRBV20-1 to TRBJ2-5; D is unresolved. The CDR3 contains 14 residues. CDR1 is DFQATT, CDR2 SNEGSKA, per germline (reference sequence). The CDR3 DNA follows: TGCAGTGCTAGAGATTACGGCTACCAGGAGACCCAGTACTTC. This sequence encodes CSARDYGYQETQYF.

The chain combines TRBV28 with TRBJ1-1, with D unclear. Germline values: CDR1 MDHEN, CDR2 SYDVKM. With 6 bases removed from V and 10 bases from J, the gap between germline ends came to 15 bases. The CDR3 has 12 amino acids. The CDR3 region has the DNA TGTGCCAGCAGCCTCGGACGGAATCGAGCTTTCTTT. This gives the protein CASSLGRNRAFF.

CDR3 residues: CASSPTGSRNGNTIYF. The CDR3 DNA follows: TGTGCCAGCAGCCCGACAGGGTCCAGAAATGGAAACACCATATATTTT. The J gene is TRBJ1-3, the V gene TRBV3-1, with TRBD1 matching over 7 bases. V trimming: 4 bases; J trimming: 3 bases; junction bases outside the gene matches: 9. There are 16 residues in the CDR3. Germline CDR1 is LGHDT and CDR2 is YNNKEL (reference sequence).

This chain joins TRBV24-1 and TRBJ2-1, with D perhaps TRBD2 (5 bases). This CDR3 region has 12 residues. Germline V gene data show CDR1 as KGHDR and CDR2 as SFDVKD. Trimming removed 7 bases from V and 4 bases from J, with 7 bases in between. The CDR3 loop reads CATRDSYNEQFF. In DNA, the CDR3 is TGTGCCACCAGGGACTCGTACAATGAGCAGTTCTTC.

The V call is TRBV7-3, the J call TRBJ2-5; the D gene is possibly TRBD1 (6 bases). The CDR3 is 13 amino acids. The V gene lost 5 bases and the J gene lost 5 bases, with 12 bases spanning the gap. The germline gives CDR1 SGHTA, CDR2 FQGTGA. CDR3 protein: CASSMGAGETQYF. In DNA form, the CDR3 reads TGTGCCAGCAGCATGGGGGCTGGGGAGACCCAGTACTTC.